A single count supports the clone carrying this T cell receptor beta chain. What it binds is unknown. TCRdb keeps only in-frame clones here, not all; method: immunoSEQ multiplex PCR. The repertoire includes 95,000 to 100,000 clones, almost 90% of them detected once, and about 15% sits in the top ten. The sample is drawn from a study of T cell responses to AZD1222 COVID-19 vaccine. Regarding the study as a whole: There were repertoire samples only from the period after the peak T cell response. Donors in the cohort were predominantly white British and more often female, and clonal diversity was possibly underestimated.

The CDR3 contains 16 residues. V was trimmed by 3 bases and J by 0 bases, leaving 15 bases between them. Germline loops: CDR1 SGHRS, CDR2 YFSETQ. The chain carries TRBV5-1 and TRBJ1-2; tentative D call: TRBD1 (6 bases). This specimen consisted of peripheral blood, obtained 28 days after the second AZD1222 dose. The TCR sequence derives from an adult who received the AZD1222 COVID-19 vaccine. CDR3 residues: CASSSADSLTNYGYTF. CDR3 in DNA: TGCGCCAGCAGCTCGGCGGACAGCCTGACTAACTATGGCTACACCTTC.